These 18 T cell receptor beta chains originate from one sample sequenced in a study of blood T cell repertoires in COVID-19 (dated by TCRdb to the early 2020s). Libraries were built with the immunoSEQ multiplex PCR assay. Sourced from immuneACCESS, this table was stored by TCRdb with only in-frame sequences that have V and J called. A share of the clones is absent; for the studies checked, an unresolved V gene accounts for under half, and the remainder has no known explanation. Across this sample there are around 160,000 clones, with 75% to 90% seen only once. The top ten hold around 6.1% of the sample. The sequenced sample was peripheral blood. The receptors shown here come from an elderly man with acute or convalescent COVID-19.

The chain is built from TRBV27 and TRBJ1-1; D might be TRBD1 (6 bases). Trimming took 5 bases from V and 1 from J, leaving 14 bases between them. CDR1 and CDR2 from the germline V gene are MNHEY and SMNVEV (reference sequence). The CDR3 is made up of 15 amino acids. The CDR3 nucleotides read TGTGCCAGCAGTAAGTGGACAGTTGGGAACACTGAAGCTTTCTTT. It translates to CASSKWTVGNTEAFF.

The chain joins TRBV7-9 to TRBJ1-1, with D maybe TRBD1 (5 bases). Trimming pared 3 bases from V and 7 bases from J, leaving 9 bases between. From germline, CDR1 is SEHNR and CDR2 FQNEAQ (reference sequence). This CDR3 contains 12 residues. CDR3 DNA: TGTGCCAGCAGCTTGGGAGGGGTTGAAGCTTTCTTT. This encodes CASSLGGVEAFF.

V gene TRBV4-1 combines with J gene TRBJ2-6; D gene uncertain. The V and J ends lost 3 bases and 2 bases respectively, with 17 bases between them. The CDR3 extends over 18 amino acids. Per the germline V gene, CDR1 is MGHRA and CDR2 is YSYEKL. DNA for the CDR3: TGCGCCAGCAGCCATCCCGCGGCTTTCAAGGCTGGGGCCAACGTCCTGACTTTC. Amino acids: CASSHPAAFKAGANVLTF.

This clone was seen a few times. The chain couples TRBV3-1 (or the pseudogene TRBV3-2) to TRBJ1-5, with D unclear. The CDR3 runs 18 residues. CDR1 is LGHDT and CDR2 is YNNKEL in the germline V gene (reference sequence). Deletions cut 0 bases from V and 0 bases from J, with 15 bases between. The CDR3 loop is CASSQDYPGSYSNQPQHF. Written as DNA, the CDR3 is TGTGCCAGCAGCCAAGATTATCCAGGCTCCTATAGCAATCAGCCCCAGCATTTT.

This rearrangement joins TRBV6-4 to TRBJ2-2, with D perhaps matching TRBD2 (5 bases). The CDR3 spans 14 residues. CDR1 is MRHNA and CDR2 is SNTAGT in the germline V gene. The V gene lost 9 bases and the J gene lost 8 bases, with 19 bases spanning the gap. CDR3 coding DNA: TGTGCCAGTCAAAGCGGTAGCGTATCTGGGGAGCTGTTTTTT. Protein product: CASQSGSVSGELFF.

The CDR3 spells CASSELPGGYTF. Written as DNA, the CDR3 is TGTGCCAGCAGTGAATTACCGGGTGGCTACACCTTC. The V call is TRBV2, the J call TRBJ1-2, with no clear D. Germline lookup yields CDR1 SNHLY and CDR2 FYNNEI. Trimming left V 2 bases short and J 7 bases short, with 8 bases between. The CDR3 is 12 residues long.

This chain joins TRBV11-2 and TRBJ1-1; 8 bases fit TRBD1. The V and J ends lost 5 bases and 1 base, in that order; junction bases with no gene match: 6. The CDR3 contains 15 residues. Germline V lookup: CDR1 SGHAT, CDR2 FQNNGV. The CDR3 coding sequence is TGTGCCAGCAGCGTTAGGGGGACAGGGAACACTGAAGCTTTCTTT. Protein sequence: CASSVRGTGNTEAFF.

The genes are TRBV6-6 and TRBJ2-5; a weak D match, TRBD2 (6 bases). The CDR3 spans 13 residues. The V end was cut by 6 bases, the J end by 2 bases, with 10 bases between. The germline gives CDR1 MNHNY, CDR2 SVGAGI (reference sequence). CDR3 bases: TGTGCCAGCAGAGTAGCGGTTCAAGAGACCCAGTACTTC. Its protein product is CASRVAVQETQYF.

The DNA for the CDR3 is TGTGCCAGCAGACCAGGGGGCACGGGAGGCTACACCTTC. Amino acids: CASRPGGTGGYTF. The V gene is TRBV6-5, the J gene TRBJ1-2; 8 nucleotides agree with TRBD1. The trim removed 6 bases at V and 8 bases at J, leaving 8 bases unmatched. CDR1 is MNHEY and CDR2 is SVGAGI in the germline V gene. The CDR3 extends over 13 amino acids.

CDR3 sequence: CARSSPGLFMYTQYF. CDR3 in DNA: TGTGCCAGAAGCTCGCCGGGACTATTCATGTATACGCAGTATTTT. This chain connects TRBV5-3 to TRBJ2-3; TRBD2 matches at 7 bases. Being an ORF, TRBV5-3 has a function that is uncertain. There are 15 residues in the CDR3. The V and J ends lost 3 bases and 7 bases, in that order; junction bases with no gene match: 11.

As regards this clone: Other DNA sequences in this sample translate to the same CDR3. The chain employs TRBV29-1 and TRBJ2-2, with 10 bases that match TRBD2. J was trimmed by 0 bases and V by 6 bases; bases with no gene match: 1. The CDR3 sequence is 14 residues long. Germline loops: CDR1 SQVTM, CDR2 ANQGSEA. The CDR3 DNA sequence: TGCAGCGTAGGACTAGCGGCGAACACCGGGGAGCTGTTTTTT. Its translation: CSVGLAANTGELFF.

The rearrangement links TRBV5-1 to TRBJ2-5, with unresolved D. This CDR3 comprises 15 residues. V was shortened by 0 bases and J by 2 bases, with 11 bases between the two germline ends. Per germline, CDR1 SGHRS and CDR2 YFSETQ. DNA for the CDR3: TGCGCCAGCAGCTTGGATCCGGTCGGTCAAGAGACCCAGTACTTC. Its translation: CASSLDPVGQETQYF.

This chain joins TRBV10-3 and TRBJ1-1; the D is unclear. Germline V gene lookup returns CDR1 ENHRY and CDR2 SYGVKD. Trimming cost V 0 bases and J 4 bases, with 9 bases left between them. This CDR3 contains 14 residues. The DNA of the CDR3 is TGTGCCATCAGTGAGTCTTGGGAGGGCACTGAAGCTTTCTTT. It codes for CAISESWEGTEAFF.

The V call is TRBV9, the J call TRBJ2-3, with D unclear. V was clipped by 0 bases and J by 2 bases, with 10 bases between them. Looked up from germline, CDR1 is SGDLS and CDR2 is YYNGEE. This CDR3 region has 15 residues. The CDR3 region has the DNA TGTGCCAGCAGCGTAGCTGTACAGATCACAGATACGCAGTATTTT. It specifies CASSVAVQITDTQYF.

V usage is TRBV27 and J usage is TRBJ2-2; 7 bases match TRBD2. The trim removed 4 bases at V and 6 bases at J, leaving 8 bases unmatched. The length of the CDR3 is 15 residues. Germline CDR1 is MNHEY and CDR2 is SMNVEV (reference sequence). The CDR3 loop is CASSWTRSVSGELFF. CDR3 nucleotides: TGTGCCAGCAGTTGGACTAGATCGGTGTCCGGGGAGCTGTTTTTT.

This clone was seen a single time. The V call is TRBV2, the J call TRBJ1-4, with 7 bases aligning to TRBD1. Germline assignment: CDR1 SNHLY and CDR2 FYNNEI. The junction had 5 bases not matched to a gene; V was cut back by 6 bases and J by 4 bases. This CDR3 has 14 amino acids. DNA for the CDR3: TGTGCCAGCAGCCGGGACAGAGGTAATGAAAAACTGTTTTTT. It encodes CASSRDRGNEKLFF. Variable domain in full (rest from reference TRBV2 and TRBJ1-4): EPEVTQTPSHQVTQMGQEVILRCVPISNHLYFYWYRQILGQKVEFLVSFYNNEISEKSEIFDDQFSVERPDGSNFTLKIRSTKLEDSAMYFCASSRDRGNEKLFFGSGTQLSVL.

V is TRBV19 and J is TRBJ1-2; 7 nucleotides match TRBD1. The CDR3 runs 13 residues. In germline, CDR1 is LNHDA, CDR2 SQIVND (reference sequence). Unmatched junction bases numbered 8, after V lost 7 bases and J lost 6 bases. The CDR3 loop reads CASTPRTGNGYTF. In DNA, the CDR3 is TGTGCCAGTACCCCAAGGACAGGAAATGGCTACACCTTC.

This sequence joins TRBV13 and TRBJ1-5; D may be TRBD1 (5 bases). Looked up from germline, CDR1 is PRHDT and CDR2 is FYEKMQ (reference sequence). Trimming removed 4 bases from V and 2 bases from J, with 27 bases in between. The CDR3 spans 20 residues. The CDR3 bases are TGTGCCAGCAGCTCGAGCCACGGGAGGGGCGACCTTACGGGCAATCAGCCCCAGCATTTT. It codes for CASSSSHGRGDLTGNQPQHF.